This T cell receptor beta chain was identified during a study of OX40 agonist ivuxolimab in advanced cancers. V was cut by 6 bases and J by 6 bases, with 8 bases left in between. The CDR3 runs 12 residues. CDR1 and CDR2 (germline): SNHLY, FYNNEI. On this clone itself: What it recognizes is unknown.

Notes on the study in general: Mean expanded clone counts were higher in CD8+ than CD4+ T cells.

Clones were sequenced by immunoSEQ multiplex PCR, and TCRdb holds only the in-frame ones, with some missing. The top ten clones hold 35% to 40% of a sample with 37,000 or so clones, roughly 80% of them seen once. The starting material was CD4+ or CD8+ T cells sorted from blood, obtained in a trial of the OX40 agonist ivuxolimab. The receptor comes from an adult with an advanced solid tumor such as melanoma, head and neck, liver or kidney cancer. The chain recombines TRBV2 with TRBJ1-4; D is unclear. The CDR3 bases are TGTGCCAGCAGGGGAACCCATGAAAAACTGTTTTTT. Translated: CASRGTHEKLFF. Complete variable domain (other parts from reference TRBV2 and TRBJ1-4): EPEVTQTPSHQVTQMGQEVILRCVPISNHLYFYWYRQILGQKVEFLVSFYNNEISEKSEIFDDQFSVERPDGSNFTLKIRSTKLEDSAMYFCASRGTHEKLFFGSGTQLSVL.